This T cell receptor (beta chain) was documented in a study of T cell changes during pregnancy in multiple sclerosis. Here immunoSEQ multiplex PCR was the method, and the copy in TCRdb shows in-frame clones only, minus some. The table includes 45,000 to 65,000 clones, 92% detected once. Germline assignment: CDR1 MDHEN and CDR2 SYDVKM. CDR3 length: 16 residues. V lost 6 bases and J lost 4; bases outside the gene matches: 11. Here the sequenced sample was CD4+ T cells from peripheral blood mononuclear cells, taken in the second trimester of pregnancy. The TCR comes from a female donor with multiple sclerosis, enrolled in a pregnancy study. J is TRBJ2-1 and V is TRBV28, with 8 bases matching TRBD2. CDR3 in DNA: TGTGCCAGCAGCTCCCTTTTGCGGGGGGTTTACAATGAGCAGTTCTTC. Protein sequence: CASSSLLRGVYNEQFF.